In this sample, the clone carrying this T cell receptor beta chain turned up many times. Its specificity is unknown. The data belong to a study of identical twins. Study-level findings and limits: One should note that invariant MAIT and iNKT cells could partly confound zero-insertion analyses. Modelling underestimated the level of out-of-frame TCR alpha sharing observed in monozygotic twins. Insertions were reduced in abundant cord blood beta clonotypes but not in memory repertoires.

TCRdb recomputed calls from the 5' RACE reads with MiXCR, one row per CDR3 protein. Of some 630,000 distinct CDR3 sequences in the sample, under 8.5% were seen once. Donors uniformly comprised healthy Caucasians. Trimming cost V 4 bases and J 2 bases; bases outside gene matches: 15. Germline assignment: CDR1 SGHRS and CDR2 YFSETQ. The CDR3 runs to 19 residues. These data are also associated with another study on yellow fever vaccine responses in identical twins.

This chain links TRBV5-1 with TRBJ2-1; TRBD2 matches at 10 bases. The source is a woman under 30 in good health. Sequences were obtained from PBMCs. The CDR3 region is CASSPPGTSAIPTYNEQFF. The CDR3 DNA is TGCGCCAGCAGCCCACCAGGGACTAGCGCAATCCCCACCTACAATGAGCAGTTCTTC.